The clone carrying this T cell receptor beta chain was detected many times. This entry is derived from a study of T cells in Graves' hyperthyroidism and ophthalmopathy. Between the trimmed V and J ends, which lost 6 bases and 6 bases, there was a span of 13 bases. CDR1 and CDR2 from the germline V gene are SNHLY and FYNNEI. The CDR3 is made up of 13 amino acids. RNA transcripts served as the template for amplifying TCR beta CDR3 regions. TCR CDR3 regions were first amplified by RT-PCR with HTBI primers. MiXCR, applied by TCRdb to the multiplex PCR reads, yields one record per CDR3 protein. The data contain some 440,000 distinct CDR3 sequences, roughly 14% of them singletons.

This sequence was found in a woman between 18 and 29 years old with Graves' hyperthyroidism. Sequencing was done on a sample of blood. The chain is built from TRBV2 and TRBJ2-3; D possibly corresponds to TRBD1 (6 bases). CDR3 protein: CASRTRQVDTQYF. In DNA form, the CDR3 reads TGTGCCAGCAGAACTAGACAGGTCGATACGCAGTATTTT.